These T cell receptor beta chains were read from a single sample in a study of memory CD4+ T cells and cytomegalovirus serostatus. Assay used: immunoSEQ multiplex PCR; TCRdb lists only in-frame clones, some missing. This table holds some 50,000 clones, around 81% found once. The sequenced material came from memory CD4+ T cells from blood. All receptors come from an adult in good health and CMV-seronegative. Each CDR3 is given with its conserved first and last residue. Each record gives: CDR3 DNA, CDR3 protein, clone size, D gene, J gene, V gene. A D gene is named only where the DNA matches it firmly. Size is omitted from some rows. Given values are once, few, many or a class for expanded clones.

TGTGCCAGCAGTTCAGGTATCGGGACCCAGTACTTC | CASSSGIGTQYF | . | . | TRBJ2-5 | TRBV2
TGTGCCAGCAGTTTAACAGGGAGCGGCTACACCTTC | CASSLTGSGYTF | . | . | TRBJ1-2 | TRBV28
TGCAGTGCGAGGGGTTACAATGAGCAGTTCTTC | CSARGYNEQFF | . | . | TRBJ2-1 | TRBV20-1
TGTGCCAGCAGTAAGGTGGGACTAGCGGGAGTGGGAGAGACCCAGTACTTC | CASSKVGLAGVGETQYF | . | TRBD2 | TRBJ2-5 | TRBV2
TGTGCCAGCAGCTTAGCGCGTGGGGGATACGTCTCCTACGAGCAGTACTTC | CASSLARGGYVSYEQYF | few | . | TRBJ2-7 | TRBV7-9
TGCGCCAGCAGTGGATTGAACACTGAAGCTTTCTTT | CASSGLNTEAFF | . | . | TRBJ1-1 | TRBV5-1
TGCGCCAGCAGCCAAGAAATTACTGGGAGGACGGCCAAAAACATTCAGTACTTC | CASSQEITGRTAKNIQYF | . | . | TRBJ2-4 | TRBV4-1
TGTGCCAGCAGTCTGGGTGGGTTGCAAGCTTTCTTT | CASSLGGLQAFF | . | . | TRBJ1-1 | TRBV7-9
TGTGCCAGCACGCTGTCCAGACGGAGTAACTATGGCTACACCTTC | CASTLSRRSNYGYTF | . | . | TRBJ1-2 | TRBV27
TGTGCCATCAGCGCCGGACAGGGAGAGGGTGGCTACACCTTC | CAISAGQGEGGYTF | . | TRBD1 | TRBJ1-2 | TRBV10-3
TGTGCCAGCAGTGAAGCGTCCGCGAATCAGCCCCAGCATTTT | CASSEASANQPQHF | . | . | TRBJ1-5 | TRBV6-1
TGTGCCAGCAGTTCGGGACGTCCGAGGGCTAACTATGGCTACACCTTC | CASSSGRPRANYGYTF | . | . | TRBJ1-2 | TRBV6-6
TGTGCCAGCAGCGTTGGGGGACAGCTAATTAATTCACCCCTCCACTTT | CASSVGGQLINSPLHF | . | TRBD1 | TRBJ1-6 | TRBV9
TGTGCCAGCAGCTTAGGAGCGACGCAACTCTCTGGAAACACCATATATTTT | CASSLGATQLSGNTIYF | few | . | TRBJ1-3 | TRBV7-6
TGTGCCAGCAGCGTAAGCGGGGGTGGCTACAATGAGCAGTTCTTC | CASSVSGGGYNEQFF | . | TRBD2 | TRBJ2-1 | TRBV9
TGTGCCACCCACAGGGGAGGGGACAATGAGCAGTTCTTC | CATHRGGDNEQFF | . | . | TRBJ2-1 | TRBV28
TGTGCCAGCAGTTTATCAGGGCAGGGAGGAAGCAATCAGCCCCAGCATTTT | CASSLSGQGGSNQPQHF | . | . | TRBJ1-5 | TRBV27
TGTGCCAGCCAGAAACCAGCTCAGCCCCAGCATTTT | CASQKPAQPQHF | . | . | TRBJ1-5 | TRBV28
TGTGCCAGCAGTGAAGCACAGACCAGGCGTACAGATACGCAGTATTTT | CASSEAQTRRTDTQYF | . | . | TRBJ2-3 | TRBV2
TGTGCCTGGAGTCCACCCTCCTACGAGCAGTACTTC | CAWSPPSYEQYF | . | . | TRBJ2-7 | TRBV30
TGTGCCAGCAGTGTTTTAGGAAATGGGCAGCCCCAGCATTTT | CASSVLGNGQPQHF | . | . | TRBJ1-5 | TRBV6-1
TGTGCCAGCAGCTTATTGGCAGGGAGCACAGATACGCAGTATTTT | CASSLLAGSTDTQYF | . | . | TRBJ2-3 | TRBV11-1
TGTGCCAGCTCACCGACAGGGGTTCGGAATCAGCCCCAGCATTTT | CASSPTGVRNQPQHF | . | TRBD1 | TRBJ1-5 | TRBV18
TGTGCCAGCACATCCCCCCCGGCGGGGGAGGAGACCCAGTACTTC | CASTSPPAGEETQYF | . | TRBD2 | TRBJ2-5 | TRBV7-2
TGCGCCAGCAGCACGGGACTAGCGGGGGGCACAGATACGCAGTATTTT | CASSTGLAGGTDTQYF | once | TRBD2 | TRBJ2-3 | TRBV5-1
TGTGCCAGCAGCGTACTCACCGGGGAGCTGTTTTTT | CASSVLTGELFF | . | . | TRBJ2-2 | TRBV9
TGTGCCAGCAGCTTAGCGGGACAGAAGACCTACGAGCAGTACTTC | CASSLAGQKTYEQYF | . | TRBD1 | TRBJ2-7 | TRBV7-8